This TCR beta chain was documented in a study of OX40 agonist ivuxolimab in advanced cancers. Study-wide findings and caveats: Low normalized T-cell clonal expansion was additionally recorded for some nonresponders. There was clonal expansion of CD4+ and CD8+ blood T cells by week 6 at 0.1 to 3.0 mg/kg.

Only a few counts were recorded for this clone. The antigen is not known. Method: immunoSEQ multiplex PCR; TCRdb's copy keeps in-frame clones and lacks some. The table includes 60,000 to 65,000 clones, roughly 90% detected once. The ends lost 8 bases at V and 6 bases at J; junction bases unmatched: 6. The germline gives CDR1 SQVTM, CDR2 ANQGSEA. This CDR3 spans 12 amino acids. The TCR was taken from an adult with an advanced solid tumor such as melanoma, head and neck, liver or kidney cancer. The rearrangement links TRBV29-1 to TRBJ1-4; the match to TRBD1 covers 7 bases. Source: CD4+ or CD8+ T cells sorted from blood, taken in a trial of the OX40 agonist ivuxolimab. CDR3 loop: CSIGQADEKLFF. The CDR3, as DNA: TGCAGCATCGGACAGGCGGATGAAAAACTGTTTTTT.